The rows below give T cell receptor beta chains drawn from one sample of a study of OX40 agonist ivuxolimab in advanced cancers. Some clones are missing from TCRdb's copy, which holds only in-frame ones; the method was immunoSEQ multiplex PCR. The sample records about 79,000 clones, about nine tenths being singletons. Sequencing was performed on CD4+ or CD8+ T cells sorted from blood, taken in a trial of the OX40 agonist ivuxolimab. The source is an adult with an advanced solid tumor such as melanoma, head and neck, liver or kidney cancer. Both conserved end residues are part of each CDR3. The D gene is left open where the match is weak. The size entry is marked missing in some rows and otherwise reads once, few, many or a size class.

j_gene: TRBJ2-2; abundance: -; d_gene: -; v_gene: TRBV7-3; CDR3aa: CASSLRGNTGELFF; CDR3nt: TGTGCCAGCAGCTTAAGAGGGAACACCGGGGAGCTGTTTTTT
j_gene: TRBJ1-4; abundance: few; d_gene: -; v_gene: TRBV9; CDR3aa: CASSVGAKEKLFF; CDR3nt: TGTGCCAGCAGCGTAGGGGCCAAAGAAAAACTGTTTTTT
j_gene: TRBJ2-7; abundance: -; d_gene: TRBD1; v_gene: TRBV5-1; CDR3aa: CASSPRDSYYEQYF; CDR3nt: TGCGCCAGCAGCCCCAGGGACAGCTACTACGAGCAGTACTTC
j_gene: TRBJ2-3; abundance: once; d_gene: -; v_gene: TRBV5-1; CDR3aa: CASSNMRDAYDTQYF; CDR3nt: TGCGCCAGCAGCAACATGCGAGATGCGTACGATACGCAGTATTTT
j_gene: TRBJ2-5; abundance: -; d_gene: TRBD1; v_gene: TRBV19; CDR3aa: CASSTNIVGQGGETQYF; CDR3nt: TGTGCCAGTAGTACCAATATCGTAGGACAGGGTGGAGAGACCCAGTACTTC
j_gene: TRBJ2-7; abundance: -; d_gene: -; v_gene: TRBV28; CDR3aa: CASQEGPSEQYF; CDR3nt: TGTGCCAGTCAGGAAGGGCCGAGCGAGCAGTACTTC
j_gene: TRBJ1-5; abundance: -; d_gene: -; v_gene: TRBV30; CDR3aa: CAWNQGHQPQHF; CDR3nt: TGTGCCTGGAACCAGGGCCATCAGCCCCAGCATTTT
j_gene: TRBJ2-2; abundance: -; d_gene: -; v_gene: TRBV5-1; CDR3aa: CASRSVGSTGELFF; CDR3nt: TGCGCCAGCAGGTCTGTCGGGAGCACCGGGGAGCTGTTTTTT
j_gene: TRBJ1-5; abundance: -; d_gene: -; v_gene: TRBV28; CDR3aa: CASSLPLSNQPQHF; CDR3nt: TGTGCCAGCAGTTTACCCCTTAGCAATCAGCCCCAGCATTTT
j_gene: TRBJ2-3; abundance: -; d_gene: -; v_gene: TRBV7-3; CDR3aa: CASSPRGTFTDTQYF; CDR3nt: TGTGCCAGCTCTCCCCGTGGGACTTTCACAGATACGCAGTATTTT
j_gene: TRBJ2-2; abundance: -; d_gene: TRBD2; v_gene: TRBV2; CDR3aa: CASNGLAGVAGELFF; CDR3nt: TGTGCCAGCAACGGACTAGCGGGAGTCGCCGGGGAGCTGTTTTTT
j_gene: TRBJ2-1; abundance: -; d_gene: TRBD2; v_gene: TRBV7-2; CDR3aa: CASSPGLAGGQQFF; CDR3nt: TGTGCCAGCAGCCCGGGACTAGCCGGGGGCCAGCAGTTCTTC
j_gene: TRBJ1-4; abundance: -; d_gene: -; v_gene: TRBV9; CDR3aa: CASSSITGANEKLFF; CDR3nt: TGTGCCAGCAGCTCAATCACCGGCGCTAATGAAAAACTGTTTTTT
j_gene: TRBJ1-2; abundance: -; d_gene: -; v_gene: TRBV28; CDR3aa: CASSSRYGYTF; CDR3nt: TGTGCCAGCAGTTCCAGATATGGCTACACCTTC
j_gene: TRBJ1-1; abundance: -; d_gene: TRBD1; v_gene: TRBV28; CDR3aa: CASRGQGSNTEAFF; CDR3nt: TGTGCCAGCAGGGGACAGGGATCGAACACTGAAGCTTTCTTT
j_gene: TRBJ1-1; abundance: -; d_gene: -; v_gene: TRBV19; CDR3aa: CASSIWGMTEAFF; CDR3nt: TGTGCCAGTAGTATTTGGGGGATGACTGAAGCTTTCTTT
j_gene: TRBJ1-4; abundance: -; d_gene: TRBD1; v_gene: TRBV27; CDR3aa: CASKTGTEKLFF; CDR3nt: TGTGCCAGCAAGACAGGGACTGAAAAACTGTTTTTT
j_gene: TRBJ1-2; abundance: -; d_gene: -; v_gene: TRBV30; CDR3aa: CAWSVTIYGYTF; CDR3nt: TGTGCCTGGAGTGTAACCATCTATGGCTACACCTTC
j_gene: TRBJ1-4; abundance: -; d_gene: TRBD1; v_gene: TRBV19; CDR3aa: CASSLQGDEKLFF; CDR3nt: TGTGCCAGTAGTTTGCAGGGGGACGAAAAACTGTTTTTT
j_gene: TRBJ2-7; abundance: -; d_gene: TRBD2; v_gene: TRBV5-4; CDR3aa: CASSLARTSGHEQYF; CDR3nt: TGTGCCAGCAGCTTGGCCCGGACTAGCGGACACGAGCAGTACTTC
j_gene: TRBJ1-2; abundance: -; d_gene: -; v_gene: TRBV30; CDR3aa: CAWSAGPRAYGYTF; CDR3nt: TGTGCCTGGAGTGCAGGACCCAGGGCCTATGGCTACACCTTC
j_gene: TRBJ2-1; abundance: -; d_gene: TRBD2; v_gene: TRBV9; CDR3aa: CASSVVPSGAYNEQFF; CDR3nt: TGTGCCAGCAGCGTAGTCCCTAGCGGAGCCTACAATGAGCAGTTCTTC
j_gene: TRBJ2-3; abundance: once; d_gene: TRBD2; v_gene: TRBV7-9; CDR3aa: CASSLGGRWSDTQYF; CDR3nt: TGTGCCAGCAGCTTAGGCGGGAGGTGGTCAGATACGCAGTATTTT
j_gene: TRBJ2-7; abundance: once; d_gene: -; v_gene: TRBV23-1; CDR3aa: CASSQYGIYEQYF; CDR3nt: TGCGCCAGCAGTCAATACGGGATTTACGAGCAGTACTTC
j_gene: TRBJ2-5; abundance: -; d_gene: -; v_gene: TRBV28; CDR3aa: CASSPVYQETQYF; CDR3nt: TGTGCCAGCAGTCCCGTATACCAAGAGACCCAGTACTTC
j_gene: TRBJ2-5; abundance: -; d_gene: -; v_gene: TRBV18; CDR3aa: CASSPEKTQYF; CDR3nt: TGTGCCAGCTCACCGGAGAAGACCCAGTACTTC
j_gene: TRBJ2-7; abundance: -; d_gene: -; v_gene: TRBV12-1; CDR3aa: CASSSRYRGRSSYEQYF; CDR3nt: TGTGCCAGCAGCAGCCGGTACAGGGGGCGAAGCTCCTACGAGCAGTACTTC
j_gene: TRBJ2-5; abundance: -; d_gene: TRBD1; v_gene: TRBV2; CDR3aa: CASSEAQGGRGHGETQYF; CDR3nt: TGTGCCAGCAGTGAAGCGCAGGGAGGCAGGGGGCATGGGGAGACCCAGTACTTC
j_gene: TRBJ2-7; abundance: -; d_gene: TRBD1; v_gene: TRBV27; CDR3aa: CASWRGTGASSYEQYF; CDR3nt: TGTGCCAGCTGGCGAGGGACAGGGGCATCATCCTACGAGCAGTACTTC